This entry lists 23 T cell receptor beta chains sequenced from one sample in a study of OX40 agonist ivuxolimab in advanced cancers. Here immunoSEQ multiplex PCR was the method, and the copy in TCRdb shows in-frame clones only, minus some. The table lists some 42,000 clones, 80% to 90% of them singletons. Here the sequenced sample was CD4+ or CD8+ T cells sorted from blood, taken in a trial of the OX40 agonist ivuxolimab. The receptors originated from an adult with an advanced solid tumor such as melanoma, head and neck, liver or kidney cancer.

The J gene is TRBJ2-5, the V gene TRBV6-6; maybe TRBD2 (6 bases). Germline values: CDR1 MNHNY, CDR2 SVGAGI (reference sequence). CDR3 size: 14 residues. V lost 8 bases, J lost 1 base, and 14 bases lay in between. CDR3 DNA: TGTGCCAGCCAAGAGGGACTCACCCAAGAGACCCAGTACTTC. Protein product: CASQEGLTQETQYF.

The CDR3 DNA sequence: TGTGCCAGCAGCCAAGATAATGCGGAGGCGGCCTACGAGCAGTACTTC. It codes for CASSQDNAEAAYEQYF. The chain uses TRBV4-2 and TRBJ2-7, with D perhaps matching TRBD2 (5 bases). The CDR3 covers 16 residues. Deletions cut 0 bases from V and 2 bases from J, with 14 bases between. Per the germline V gene, CDR1 is LGHNA and CDR2 is YNFKEQ.

V is TRBV11-2 and J is TRBJ2-5; the D is unclear. Trimming removed 0 bases from V and 2 bases from J, with 7 bases in between. The CDR3 totals 14 residues. Germline loops: CDR1 SGHAT, CDR2 FQNNGV. CDR3 in DNA: TGTGCCAGCAGCTTAGATAAAATACAAGAGACCCAGTACTTC. The encoded protein is CASSLDKIQETQYF.

This clone came up once. V usage is TRBV15 and J usage is TRBJ1-2, with unresolved D. The germline gives CDR1 LNHNV, CDR2 YYDKDF (reference sequence). V dropped 1 base and J dropped 2 bases, with 11 bases sitting between them. This CDR3 comprises 15 residues. DNA for the CDR3: TGTGCCACCAGCAGAGGTGATGCGGCAAACTATGGCTACACCTTC. This translates into CATSRGDAANYGYTF.

The chain links TRBV2 to TRBJ1-1, with D hard to call. The CDR3 runs 11 residues. From germline, CDR1 is SNHLY and CDR2 FYNNEI. With 0 bases removed from V and 11 bases from J, the gap between germline ends came to 7 bases. As DNA, the CDR3 is TGTGCCAGCAGTGAAGCCGGTGCGGCTTTCTTT. Amino acid sequence: CASSEAGAAFF.

This rearrangement joins TRBV7-9 to TRBJ1-6; D unresolved. Trimming removed 2 bases from V and 5 bases from J, with 10 bases in between. In germline, CDR1 is SEHNR, CDR2 FQNEAQ (reference sequence). CDR3 length: 15 amino acids. The CDR3 DNA follows: TGTGCCAGCAGCTTACTCGGGATAAATAATTCACCCCTCCACTTT. Protein product: CASSLLGINNSPLHF.

This clone has more than one count but fewer than ten. The chain couples TRBV7-9 to TRBJ2-1; 9 bases are a match to TRBD2. Germline CDR1 SEHNR, CDR2 FQNEAQ (reference sequence). The CDR3 consists of 15 residues. V shed 6 bases and J 0 bases; nucleotides not matched to a gene: 3. As DNA, the CDR3 is TGTGCCAGCAGACAAGCGGGGGGCTCCTACAATGAGCAGTTCTTC. This gives the protein CASRQAGGSYNEQFF.

By share, this clone counts as medium-sized (0.01 to 0.1%). The chain links TRBV7-2 to TRBJ1-1; no reliable D call. V dropped 5 bases and J dropped 5 bases, with 18 bases sitting between them. The CDR3 has 15 amino acids. The germline V gene encodes CDR1 SGHTA and CDR2 FQGNSA. CDR3 in DNA: TGTGCCAGCAGCCGCCAGAGCCCTTCGAGTACTGAAGCTTTCTTT. Translation gives CASSRQSPSSTEAFF.

This clone came up once. The chain uses TRBV4-1 and TRBJ2-5; D unclear. This CDR3 has 13 residues. V gave up 4 bases and J gave up 4 bases, with 10 bases separating them. Germline CDR1 MGHRA, CDR2 YSYEKL. CDR3 bases: TGCGCCAGCAGCCTCGGAGCGCGAGAGACCCAGTACTTC. It encodes CASSLGARETQYF.

In this sample, this clone turned up a few times. The chain combines TRBV19 with TRBJ2-2, with a possible D match to TRBD1 (6 bases). CDR1 is LNHDA, CDR2 SQIVND, per germline (reference sequence). CDR3 length: 15 residues. V gave up 5 bases and J gave up 4 bases, with 14 bases separating them. The CDR3 DNA follows: TGTGCCAGTAGTCCCGCAGGGGATGGCACCGGGGAGCTGTTTTTT. This gives the protein CASSPAGDGTGELFF.

The rearrangement joins TRBV19 to TRBJ2-7; unclear D gene. V lost 1 base to trimming and J lost 3 bases, with 7 bases between them. Germline assignment: CDR1 LNHDA and CDR2 SQIVND (reference sequence). This CDR3 has 13 residues. The CDR3 is CASSIGTFYEQYF. In DNA, the CDR3 is TGTGCCAGTAGTATAGGTACGTTCTACGAGCAGTACTTC.

In its sample, this clone was seen a few times. The CDR3 protein is CASSQAPLGDTQYF. DNA of the CDR3: TGTGCCAGCAGCCAAGCACCCCTCGGGGATACGCAGTATTTT. The chain employs TRBV4-2 and TRBJ2-3; the D is unclear. The CDR3 has 14 residues. Trimming left V 1 base short and J 6 bases short, with 11 bases between. The V gene's germline CDR1 is LGHNA and CDR2 YNFKEQ.

The V call is TRBV11-1, the J call TRBJ2-5, with D possibly matching TRBD1 (6 bases). The CDR3 is made up of 13 amino acids. Per the germline V gene, CDR1 is SGHAT and CDR2 is FQDESV (reference sequence). V lost 1 base, J lost 5 bases, and 8 bases lay in between. CDR3: CASSLDRVETQYF. For the CDR3, the DNA is TGTGCCAGCAGCTTAGACAGGGTGGAGACCCAGTACTTC.

The CDR3 DNA reads TGTGCCTGGAGTGTGGGGGGGAGGAGGACTGAAGCTTTCTTT. Translation gives CAWSVGGRRTEAFF. The rearrangement uses TRBV30 and TRBJ1-1, with D maybe TRBD1 (5 bases). The germline CDR1 and CDR2 sequences are GTSNPN and SVGIG (reference sequence). V was cut by 0 bases and J by 5 bases, with 13 bases left in between. This CDR3 has 14 amino acids.

This rearrangement joins TRBV27 to TRBJ2-7, with 8 nucleotides matching TRBD1. The trim removed 5 bases at V and 2 bases at J, leaving 8 bases unmatched. This CDR3 is built from 15 residues. Germline V lookup: CDR1 MNHEY, CDR2 SMNVEV (reference sequence). CDR3 protein: CASSRRTGGTYEQYF. CDR3 nucleotides: TGTGCCAGCAGTCGTCGAACAGGGGGGACCTACGAGCAGTACTTC.

This sequence joins TRBV5-4 and TRBJ1-6, with 9 bases matching TRBD1. Unmatched junction bases numbered 11, after V lost 7 bases and J lost 6 bases. This CDR3 has 16 residues. The germline V gene has CDR1 SGHNT and CDR2 YYREEE (reference sequence). CDR3 residues: CASGGTGPRGNSPLHF. Here the CDR3 DNA reads TGTGCCAGCGGGGGGACAGGGCCCCGCGGTAATTCACCCCTCCACTTT.

This chain joins TRBV19 and TRBJ2-3; either TRBD1 or TRBD2 may supply D (5 bases each). Deletions cut 5 bases from V and 5 bases from J, with 14 bases between. The germline CDR1 and CDR2 sequences are LNHDA and SQIVND (reference sequence). There are 14 residues in the CDR3. For the CDR3, the DNA is TGTGCCAGTAGTTTGGGACGGACGGGAGATACGCAGTATTTT. Protein product: CASSLGRTGDTQYF. Drawing the rest from reference TRBV19 and TRBJ2-3, the complete variable domain is DGGITQSPKYLFRKEGQNVTLSCEQNLNHDAMYWYRQDPGQGLRLIYYSQIVNDFQKGDIAEGYSVSREKKESFPLTVTSAQKNPTAFYLCASSLGRTGDTQYFGPGTRLTVL.

The table lists this clone with a count of one. The J gene is TRBJ2-1, the V gene TRBV5-8; 10 nucleotides agree with TRBD2. The J segment lost 3 bases and the V segment lost 2 bases, leaving 5 bases of the junction unmatched. There are 16 residues in the CDR3. The germline V gene has CDR1 SGHTS and CDR2 YDEGEE. CDR3 region: CASSFRGLAVYNEQFF. The CDR3 bases are TGTGCCAGCAGCTTCCGTGGACTAGCGGTCTACAATGAGCAGTTCTTC.

This rearrangement joins TRBV6-6 to TRBJ2-7; the match to TRBD2 covers 7 bases. V trimming: 7 bases; J trimming: 2 bases; junction bases outside the gene matches: 5. The length of the CDR3 is 13 residues. Germline V gene lookup returns CDR1 MNHNY and CDR2 SVGAGI (reference sequence). The CDR3 sequence: CASTGTITYEQYF. In DNA form, the CDR3 reads TGTGCCAGCACCGGGACTATTACCTACGAGCAGTACTTC.

This clone was counted a few times. The chain uses TRBV28 and TRBJ1-1; a weak D match, TRBD1 (6 bases). Trimming cost V 6 bases and J 1 base, with 6 bases left between them. In germline, CDR1 is MDHEN, CDR2 SYDVKM. The CDR3 extends over 12 amino acids. The CDR3 is CASRTGNTEAFF. The CDR3 nucleotides are TGTGCCAGCAGGACAGGGAACACTGAAGCTTTCTTT.

This clone was seen only once. The chain has TRBV18 and TRBJ2-5; a weak D match, TRBD1 (6 bases). The CDR3 totals 15 residues. CDR1 KGHSH and CDR2 LQKENI come from the germline V gene. With 3 bases removed from V and 6 bases from J, the gap between germline ends came to 17 bases. The chain's CDR3 is CASSPPSQGLKTQYF. CDR3 DNA: TGTGCCAGCTCACCCCCCTCGCAGGGGCTTAAGACCCAGTACTTC.

This clone was counted a few times. V usage is TRBV11-2 and J usage is TRBJ2-7; D is unresolved. V was pared by 1 base and J by 6 bases, with 13 bases between. The CDR3 extends over 14 amino acids. Germline CDR1 is SGHAT and CDR2 is FQNNGV. The CDR3 loop reads CASSLGTAKSEQYF. The DNA for the CDR3 is TGTGCCAGCAGCTTAGGGACGGCCAAATCCGAGCAGTACTTC.

This clone was detected only a few times. The chain couples TRBV2 to TRBJ1-5, with a possible D match to TRBD1 (5 bases). Germline CDR1 and CDR2: SNHLY and FYNNEI. Trimming took off 4 bases at V and 7 bases at J, with 14 bases between the two ends. The CDR3 sequence is 14 residues long. This chain's CDR3 is CASSVRRGGQPQHF. CDR3 nucleotide sequence: TGTGCCAGCAGTGTGAGGAGGGGAGGACAGCCCCAGCATTTT.